These 5 T cell receptor beta chains were all obtained from the same sample, sequenced in a study of T cells in Graves' hyperthyroidism and ophthalmopathy. Amplified regions were TCR beta CDR3 sequences from RNA transcripts. The TCR CDR3 first-round RT-PCR relied on the HTBI primer set. One entry per CDR3 protein results from TCRdb running MiXCR on the multiplex PCR reads. The sample lists about 640,000 distinct CDR3 sequences; under 25% were seen once. Sequencing was done on a sample of blood. These receptors were taken from a young man with Graves' ophthalmopathy.

The V and J genes are TRBV2 and TRBJ2-1; 11 bases match TRBD2. CDR1 and CDR2 from the germline V gene are SNHLY and FYNNEI. Losses at the gene ends were 7 bases for V and 15 bases for J; bases not matched to a gene: 17. This CDR3 is 15 amino acids long. The CDR3 protein is CASKPGPGLAVGWFF. The CDR3 nucleotides read TGTGCCAGCAAGCCGGGGCCGGGACTAGCGGTTGGTTGGTTCTTC.

The gene calls are TRBV20-1 and TRBJ2-5, with D maybe TRBD2 (6 bases). The CDR3 loop spans 13 amino acids. Germline V gene lookup returns CDR1 DFQATT and CDR2 SNEGSKA (reference sequence). The V end lost 6 bases, the J end lost 4 bases, and 15 bases lay between the germline ends. The CDR3: CSAPGLPSETQYF. In DNA form, the CDR3 reads TGCAGTGCCCCGGGACTCCCTTCAGAGACCCAGTACTTC.

In this sample, this clonotype turned up a few times. The chain uses TRBV28 and TRBJ1-1; 8 bases are shared with TRBD1. Unmatched junction bases numbered 10, after V lost 3 bases and J lost 4 bases. CDR1 is MDHEN and CDR2 is SYDVKM in the germline V gene. This CDR3 contains 16 residues. The CDR3 loop is CASSFARGRKGTEAFF. The CDR3 coding sequence is TGTGCCAGCAGTTTTGCCAGGGGGCGTAAAGGCACTGAAGCTTTCTTT.

A note on this clonotype: Just one base apart from a much larger clone, this may be a read error. The J gene is TRBJ2-1, the V gene TRBV30; D not certain. Trimming stripped 2 bases from V and 11 bases from J, with 22 bases between. CDR1 is GTSNPN and CDR2 is SVGIG in the germline V gene (reference sequence). The CDR3 consists of 15 residues. The CDR3 is CAWSSLPGPRNKQFF. The CDR3 region has the DNA TGTGCCTGGAGTAGCCTTCCCGGGCCTAGGAATAAGCAGTTCTTC. The variable domain in full, with the rest retrieved from reference TRBV30 and TRBJ2-1, is SQTIHQWPATLVQPVGSPLSLECTVEGTSNPNLYWYRQAAGRGLQLLFYSVGIGQISSEVPQNLSASRPQDRQFILSSKKLLLSDSGFYLCAWSSLPGPRNKQFFGPGTRLTVL.

This clonotype appeared many times. The genes are TRBV20-1 and TRBJ2-7; 8 bases agree with TRBD2. J was trimmed by 4 bases and V by 1 base; bases with no gene match: 6. The CDR3 covers 14 residues. CDR1 is DFQATT and CDR2 is SNEGSKA in the germline V gene (reference sequence). The CDR3 region has the DNA TGCAGTGCTAGAGGACGGCTAGCGGGTTACGAGCAGTACTTC. This translates into CSARGRLAGYEQYF.